This TCR beta chain came from a study of T cell responses to AZD1222 COVID-19 vaccine. Study overall: Pooled samples include second doses given at about 4 or 12 weeks. Study-level results: Seropositive at baseline were only a handful of AZD1222 recipients. Samples come after the peak T cell response, not at day 14.

Concerning this clone itself: What it binds is not known.

Germline V gene sequence: CDR1 LNHDA, CDR2 SQIVND (reference sequence). The CDR3 length is 14 residues. The ends lost 5 bases at V and 4 bases at J; junction bases unmatched: 5. TCRdb keeps only in-frame clones here, not all; method: immunoSEQ multiplex PCR. The sample records some 130,000 clones, roughly 93% being singletons. The chain employs TRBV19 and TRBJ1-2; 9 bases are a match to TRBD1. This receptor was obtained from an adult in good health. Sequencing was performed on peripheral blood, taken on day 0 of AZD1222 vaccination. CDR3 protein: CASSRQGGSYGYTF. DNA for the CDR3: TGTGCCAGTAGTCGACAGGGGGGTTCCTATGGCTACACCTTC.